This section outlines one TCR beta chain sequence together with its context. Seattle-derived patients entered the study during active infection and were followed longitudinally. The data stem from a study of blood T cell repertoires in COVID-19. About the research overall: COVID-19 samples collected from the United States, Italy and Spain covered acute and convalescent phases. PBMCs, B-cell-depleted T cells, or T cells were the source of the cDNA or gDNA that made up the material.

Per the germline V gene, CDR1 is SGHDT and CDR2 is YYEEEE. The CDR3 runs to 15 residues. V lost 4 bases to trimming and J lost 7 bases; unmatched junction nucleotides: 7. Per the original methods: Counts of nucleated cells, estimated from reference gene primer amplification, were obtained. Only in-frame clones appear in the TCRdb table, and some are missing; sequencing was by immunoSEQ multiplex PCR. Clone size and V and J calls were adopted from that table, with D and trimming inferred from the DNA. The data contain some 270,000 clones, about 80% of them singletons. The sample comprised peripheral blood. The sequence was obtained from a person aged 65 to 85 with COVID-19, enrolled during active disease. The chain combines TRBV5-6 with TRBJ2-7, with 14 bases fitting TRBD2. CDR3 in DNA: TGTGCCAGCAGCAAGGGACTAGCGGGAGTAGGGGAGCAGTACTTC. Translating it yields CASSKGLAGVGEQYF.